This TCR beta chain was captured in a study of radiotherapy plus CTLA-4 blockade in lung cancer. About the research overall: Patients showed objective responses in 15% to 20% of cases, and disease control was achieved by 31%.

Method: immunoSEQ multiplex PCR; TCRdb's copy keeps in-frame clones and lacks some. The sample holds approximately 60,000 clones, 60% to 80% seen once. Patients with chemo-refractory metastatic non-small-cell lung cancer received focal radiation plus CTLA-4 blockade with ipilimumab. The clonotype was recovered from a human donor with non-small cell lung cancer who had a complete response to radiotherapy plus ipilimumab. Sequences were derived from peripheral blood, sampled from a patient treated with radiotherapy plus ipilimumab.

CDR3 amino acids: CASSLGTTSGPHNEQFF. In DNA form, the CDR3 reads TGTGCCAGCAGCTTAGGTACGACTAGCGGGCCTCACAATGAGCAGTTCTTC. The chain is built from TRBV11-2 and TRBJ2-1; 10 nucleotides line up with TRBD2. The J segment lost 5 bases and the V segment lost 1 base, leaving 8 bases of the junction unmatched. This CDR3 has 17 residues. Germline V gene lookup returns CDR1 SGHAT and CDR2 FQNNGV. Looking up the rest from reference TRBV11-2 and TRBJ2-1 gives the full variable domain: EAGVAQSPRYKIIEKRQSVAFWCNPISGHATLYWYQQILGQGPKLLIQFQNNGVVDDSQLPKDRFSAERLKGVDSTLKIQPAKLEDSAVYLCASSLGTTSGPHNEQFFGPGTRLTVL.